A single sample gave rise to the 16 T cell receptor beta chains below, sequenced in a study of OX40 agonist ivuxolimab in advanced cancers. This table comes from immunoSEQ multiplex PCR, and its TCRdb copy is limited to in-frame clones, with some not included. In the table there are more than 65,000 clones, under 90% of which are singletons. Material: CD4+ or CD8+ T cells sorted from blood, obtained in a trial of the OX40 agonist ivuxolimab. These receptors were obtained from an adult with an advanced solid tumor such as melanoma, head and neck, liver or kidney cancer.

V usage is TRBV11-3 and J usage is TRBJ2-7, with D perhaps matching TRBD2 (5 bases). Trimming left V 5 bases short and J 1 base short, with 18 bases between. CDR3 length: 16 residues. Germline values: CDR1 SGHNT, CDR2 YENEEA. CDR3 sequence reads: CASSPPTGWRSYEQYF. In nucleotides, the CDR3 is TGTGCCAGCAGCCCACCAACCGGGTGGAGGTCCTACGAGCAGTACTTC.

This rearrangement joins TRBV4-1 to TRBJ2-7; D might be TRBD1 (6 bases). Germline lookup yields CDR1 MGHRA and CDR2 YSYEKL. Trimming stripped 4 bases from V and 3 bases from J, with 16 bases between. This CDR3 is built from 15 residues. CDR3 nucleotide sequence: TGCGCCAGCAGCCTTACAAACAGGGTCGGCTACGAGCAGTACTTC. It translates to CASSLTNRVGYEQYF.

This clone was recorded a few times. The chain links TRBV29-1 to TRBJ2-7, with 7 bases matching TRBD1. The CDR3 extends over 12 amino acids. CDR1 is SQVTM, CDR2 ANQGSEA, per germline. V shed 6 bases and J 4 bases; nucleotides not matched to a gene: 6. The CDR3 DNA reads TGCAGCGTAAGGGGGCCGGGATACGAGCAGTACTTC. Encoded protein: CSVRGPGYEQYF.

V and J are TRBV11-3 and TRBJ1-3; D ambiguous. V gave up 5 bases and J gave up 11 bases, with 16 bases separating them. Per germline, CDR1 SGHNT and CDR2 YENEEA. CDR3 size: 13 residues. CDR3 DNA sequence: TGTGCCAGCAGCCTCGGACCCTCGAATCCCATATATTTT. Protein sequence: CASSLGPSNPIYF.

The rearrangement links TRBV7-3 to TRBJ1-2; possible D gene TRBD1, 5 bases. V lost 6 bases to trimming and J lost 2 bases, with 19 bases between them. Germline CDR1 is SGHTA and CDR2 is FQGTGA. This CDR3 contains 16 residues. CDR3: CASRVLRWGSNYGYTF. The CDR3 region has the DNA TGTGCCAGCAGGGTTTTGCGTTGGGGGTCGAACTATGGCTACACCTTC. The full variable domain, its missing parts supplied by reference TRBV7-3 and TRBJ1-2, is GAGVSQTPSNKVTEKGKYVELRCDPISGHTALYWYRQSLGQGPEFLIYFQGTGAADDSGLPNDRFFAVRPEGSVSTLKIQRTERGDSAVYLCASRVLRWGSNYGYTFGSGTRLTVV.

The V call is TRBV19, the J call TRBJ2-2, with D possibly matching TRBD2 (6 bases). This CDR3 is 16 amino acids long. Trimming removed 10 bases at V and 2 bases at J, with 20 bases between. Germline assignment: CDR1 LNHDA and CDR2 SQIVND (reference sequence). CDR3 sequence: CAIGPSLALNTGELFF. The CDR3 coding sequence is TGTGCCATAGGGCCCAGCCTAGCGCTAAACACCGGGGAGCTGTTTTTT.

This clone was seen a handful of times. The CDR3 here is CASSKLDYSNTGELFF. CDR3 in DNA: TGTGCCAGCAGTAAACTGGACTACTCGAACACCGGGGAGCTGTTTTTT. J is TRBJ2-2 and V is TRBV27; D may be TRBD2 (6 bases). The V gene lost 5 bases and the J gene lost 0 bases, with 13 bases spanning the gap. CDR1 and CDR2 from the germline V gene are MNHEY and SMNVEV (reference sequence). The CDR3 spans 16 residues.

The chain joins TRBV7-2 to TRBJ1-1; 10 nucleotides match TRBD1. Germline lookup yields CDR1 SGHTA and CDR2 FQGNSA. V gave up 6 bases and J gave up 5 bases; unmatched junction bases: 6. This CDR3 contains 14 residues. DNA for the CDR3: TGTGCCAGCAGTTATGACAGGGGGCCGACTGAAGCTTTCTTT. It codes for CASSYDRGPTEAFF.

This clone has only a few counts. The chain combines TRBV6-6 with TRBJ1-2; TRBD1 matches at 9 bases. The CDR3 has 14 residues. Looked up from germline, CDR1 is MNHNY and CDR2 is SVGAGI (reference sequence). Trimming cost V 0 bases and J 8 bases; bases outside gene matches: 4. CDR3 in amino acids: CASSYSDRGRGYTF. The CDR3 DNA reads as TGTGCCAGCAGTTACTCGGACAGGGGCAGGGGCTACACCTTC.

The chain uses TRBV11-1 and TRBJ2-3, with D perhaps matching TRBD1 or TRBD2 (5 bases each). The ends were cut back, 3 bases at V and 6 bases at J, with 16 bases in the middle. Per germline, CDR1 SGHAT and CDR2 FQDESV (reference sequence). CDR3 length equals 15 residues. The CDR3 nucleotides are TGTGCCAGCAGCTTTGGCGTCTTGGGGGTTGATACGCAGTATTTT. This codes for CASSFGVLGVDTQYF.

The V gene is TRBV20-1, the J gene TRBJ1-3, with 8 bases lining up with TRBD1. This CDR3 has 11 residues. J gave up 8 bases and V 5 bases, and 2 bases lay outside the gene matches. Germline lookup yields CDR1 DFQATT and CDR2 SNEGSKA (reference sequence). Here the CDR3 DNA reads TGCAGTGCTCCACAGGGGGACACCATATATTTT. Translation gives CSAPQGDTIYF.

V gene TRBV11-3 combines with J gene TRBJ2-6; D uncertain. The CDR3 is 16 residues long. Trimming removed 3 bases from V and 2 bases from J, with 11 bases in between. The V gene's germline CDR1 is SGHNT and CDR2 YENEEA. DNA for the CDR3: TGTGCCAGCAGCTTCCGCCACATCCCTGGGGCCAACGTCCTGACTTTC. Its translation: CASSFRHIPGANVLTF.

This chain connects TRBV11-2 to TRBJ2-1; perhaps D is TRBD1 or TRBD2 (5 bases each). Trimming pared 5 bases from V and 4 bases from J, leaving 18 bases between. The germline CDR1 and CDR2 sequences are SGHAT and FQNNGV. This CDR3 region has 16 residues. CDR3 sequence: CASSDYKGPNYNEQFF. CDR3 sequence (DNA): TGTGCCAGCAGCGACTACAAGGGGCCAAATTACAATGAGCAGTTCTTC.

This chain joins TRBV18 and TRBJ2-1; the match to TRBD2 covers 14 bases. With 1 base clipped from V and 5 bases from J, the junction kept 4 bases outside the gene matches. The CDR3 has 17 residues. Germline CDR1 KGHSH, CDR2 LQKENI. CDR3 region: CASSPRLAGGGNNEQFF. CDR3 coding DNA: TGTGCCAGCTCACCACGACTAGCGGGGGGGGGAAACAATGAGCAGTTCTTC.

The J gene is TRBJ1-4, the V gene TRBV6-6; no firm D call. CDR1 is MNHNY and CDR2 is SVGAGI in the germline V gene (reference sequence). The CDR3 length is 15 residues. V was cut by 0 bases and J by 5 bases, with 10 bases left in between. The CDR3 protein is CASSYSTRGNEKLFF. CDR3 bases: TGTGCCAGCAGTTACTCGACGAGAGGAAATGAAAAACTGTTTTTT.

The chain carries TRBV7-2 and TRBJ1-2, with D perhaps matching TRBD1 (6 bases). Germline CDR1 and CDR2: SGHTA and FQGNSA. Trimming removed 3 bases from V and 4 bases from J, with 12 bases in between. This CDR3 has 14 amino acids. The CDR3 here is CASSFMTGTYGYTF. The CDR3 bases are TGTGCCAGCAGCTTTATGACAGGCACCTATGGCTACACCTTC.